This TCR beta chain was recorded in a study of T cell clones after liver transplantation. Study as a whole: Apart from three HCV-positive recipients, transplants were for non-autoimmune, non-viral reasons. Study outcomes and limitations: Small, mixed patient groups and varying post-transplant times limit these conclusions. In 5 of 8 subjects, circulating graft-donor-reactive CD4 TCRbeta sequences fell significantly after transplant.

Losses at the gene ends were 8 bases for V and 6 bases for J; bases not matched to a gene: 5. CDR1 is MNHNS, CDR2 SASEGT, per germline. The CDR3 contains 14 residues. Sequencing was performed with immunoSEQ multiplex PCR; in TCRdb, only in-frame clones are kept and a portion is missing. The sample yields tens of thousands of clones, about 90% seen once. Notes on this clone: Its target is not known.

The J gene is TRBJ2-2, the V gene TRBV6-1, with 11 nucleotides matching TRBD1. The origin of this receptor is a human patient who received a liver transplant. The T cells may partly be graft donor cells. The sequencing here drew on CD8+ T cells from blood, taken 12 months after liver transplant. In DNA form, the CDR3 reads TGTGCCAGCCCCCCGGGACAGGGGGCCGGGGAGCTGTTTTTT. Translation gives CASPPGQGAGELFF.